This TCR beta chain was recovered during a study of Ad26.COV2.S vaccination and SARS-CoV-2 variants. Across the study: As a participant in COV1001, the donor was in the Ad26.COV2.S trial arm. Doses of Ad26.COV2.S were injected into muscle once or twice, 56 days apart.

Regarding treatment: some 19 received Ad26.COV2.S at low or high dose, single or two shots; about 5 received placebo; per-sample allocation not given. Following the first vaccine or placebo injection, samples were taken on day 63. A Boston donor was an adult aged 18-55 years. An Ad26 vector was used to express Wuhan-strain SARS-CoV-2 spike as the vaccine. Trimming removed 0 bases from V and 7 bases from J, with 18 bases in between. This CDR3 comprises 16 residues. Germline V CDR1 and CDR2: SGHDN, FVKESK. The assay was immunoSEQ multiplex PCR, and TCRdb's table has in-frame clones only and misses some. The table has about 500,000 clones, about 89% seen once.

The starting material was peripheral blood, obtained in a trial of Ad26.COV2.S vaccine versus placebo. This clonotype originated in a person between 18 and 59 years old who received the Ad26.COV2.S COVID-19 vaccine or a placebo. V gene TRBV14 combines with J gene TRBJ1-2; a possible D gene is TRBD1 (6 bases). DNA for the CDR3: TGTGCCAGCAGCCAAGACGCCTCTGCTACAGGGAGTGGCTACACCTTC. Translated: CASSQDASATGSGYTF.